The TCR beta chain under discussion was sequenced for a study of CD8+CD57+ T cells in acquired aplastic anemia. Turning to the study itself: Sorted CD4+ and CD8+ cells gave an average of 3.2 ug of DNA.

Genomic DNA provided the template from which TCR beta VDJ and CDR3 profiles were obtained. TCRdb redid the calling of the reads with MiXCR, one entry per CDR3 protein. The table lists fewer than 300,000 distinct CDR3 sequences, less than 85% of them singletons. Study conclusions and caveats: In common between the patients and the controls were approximately 28 CD8+ CDR3 sequences.

CDR3 length: 13 residues. V was trimmed by 8 bases and J by 5 bases, leaving 14 bases between them. The germline V gene has CDR1 SGHVS and CDR2 FQNEAQ. Patients included in sequencing had previously demonstrated CD8+CD57+ cell expansion by flow cytometry. This clonotype was recorded a few times. What it binds is unknown. The chain combines TRBV7-8 with TRBJ2-3; a possible D gene is TRBD2 (6 bases). The sequenced sample consisted of sorted CD4+, CD8+, or CD8+CD57+ T cells (not recorded which) from PBMCs. This clonotype was sampled from a human donor with aplastic anemia. The CDR3 loop is CASGVGGGDTQYF. CDR3 in DNA: TGTGCCAGCGGGGTCGGGGGAGGAGATACGCAGTATTTT.